This TCR beta chain was captured in a study of T cell repertoires in cytomegalovirus infection. Study summary: HLA-C-restricted CMV epitopes, recently identified, and well-studied HLA-B-restricted ones were used by the study. Indications came from public TCR beta signatures; they pointed to CMV infection and to a matching HLA type. The study's findings and limits: CMV carriers having the relevant HLA were flagged by cumulative public TCR beta family frequency. CMV-specific TCR beta clonotypes restricted by HLA-C were the ones dominating the ex vivo response.

Remarks on this clonotype: Its cognate antigen is unknown.

There are 15 residues in the CDR3. J gave up 1 base and V 4 bases, and 4 bases lay outside the gene matches. Germline V gene data show CDR1 as SGHTA and CDR2 as FQGTGA. Using its own MiXCR run on the reads, TCRdb lists one record per CDR3 protein. The sample has 450,000 to 600,000 distinct CDR3 sequences, roughly a third seen once. V and J are TRBV7-3 and TRBJ2-7, with 10 nucleotides matching TRBD2. The source is a human donor in good health (CMV status not recorded). Some clones in this sample may be carry-over from other donors' samples. The sequences come from cultured PBMCs, collected from culture after CMV antigen stimulation. The CDR3 DNA sequence: TGTGCCAGCAGCTCCTCTAGCGGGGGATCCTACGAGCAGTACTTC. It is translated as CASSSSSGGSYEQYF.